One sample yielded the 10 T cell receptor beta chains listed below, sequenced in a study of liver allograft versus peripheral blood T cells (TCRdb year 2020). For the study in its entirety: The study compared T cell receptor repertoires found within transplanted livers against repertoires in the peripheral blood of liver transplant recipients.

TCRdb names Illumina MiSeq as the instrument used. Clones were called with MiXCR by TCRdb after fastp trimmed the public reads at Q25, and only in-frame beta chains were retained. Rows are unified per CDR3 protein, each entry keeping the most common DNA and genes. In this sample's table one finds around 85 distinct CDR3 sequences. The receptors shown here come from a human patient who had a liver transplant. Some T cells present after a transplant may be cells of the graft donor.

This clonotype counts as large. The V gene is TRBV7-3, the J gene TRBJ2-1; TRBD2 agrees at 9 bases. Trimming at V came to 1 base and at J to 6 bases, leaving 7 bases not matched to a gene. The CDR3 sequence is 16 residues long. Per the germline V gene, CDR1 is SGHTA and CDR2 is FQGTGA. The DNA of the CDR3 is TGTGCCAGCAGCTTAATAGCCAGCGGGGGGATCAATGAGCAGTTCTTC. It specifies CASSLIASGGINEQFF.

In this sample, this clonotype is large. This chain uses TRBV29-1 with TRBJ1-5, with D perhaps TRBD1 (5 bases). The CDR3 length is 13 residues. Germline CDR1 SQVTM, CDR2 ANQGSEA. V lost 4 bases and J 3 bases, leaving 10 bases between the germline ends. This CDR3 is CSVGGGNNQPQHF. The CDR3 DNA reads TGCAGCGTTGGGGGGGGGAACAATCAGCCCCAGCATTTT.

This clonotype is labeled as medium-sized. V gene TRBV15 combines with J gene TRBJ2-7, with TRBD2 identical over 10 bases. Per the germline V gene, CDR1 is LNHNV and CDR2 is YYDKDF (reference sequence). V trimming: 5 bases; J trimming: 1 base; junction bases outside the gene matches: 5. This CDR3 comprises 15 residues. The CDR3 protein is CATSFLSGGSYEQYF. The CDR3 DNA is TGTGCCACCAGCTTCCTTAGCGGGGGGTCCTACGAGCAGTACTTC.

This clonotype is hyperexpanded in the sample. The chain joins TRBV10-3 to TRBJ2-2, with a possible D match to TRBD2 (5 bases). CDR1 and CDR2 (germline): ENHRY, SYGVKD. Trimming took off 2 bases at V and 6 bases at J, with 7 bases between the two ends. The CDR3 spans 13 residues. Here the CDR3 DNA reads TGTGCCATCAGTGAGAAGAGGGCCGGGGAGCTGTTTTTT. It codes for CAISEKRAGELFF.

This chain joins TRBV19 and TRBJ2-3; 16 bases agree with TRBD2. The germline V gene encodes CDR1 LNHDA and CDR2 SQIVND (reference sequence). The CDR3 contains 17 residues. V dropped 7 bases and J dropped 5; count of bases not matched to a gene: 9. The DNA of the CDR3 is TGTGCCAGTAACCACTTGGGACTAGCGGGGGGGCAAGATACGCAGTATTTT. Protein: CASNHLGLAGGQDTQYF.

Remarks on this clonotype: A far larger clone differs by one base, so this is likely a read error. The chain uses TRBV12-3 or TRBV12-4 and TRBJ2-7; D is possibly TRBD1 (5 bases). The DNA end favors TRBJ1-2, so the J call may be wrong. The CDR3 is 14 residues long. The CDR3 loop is CASLPGPQLYSYTF. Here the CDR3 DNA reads TGTGCCAGCCTACCGGGACCGCAGCTTTATAGCTACACCTTC.

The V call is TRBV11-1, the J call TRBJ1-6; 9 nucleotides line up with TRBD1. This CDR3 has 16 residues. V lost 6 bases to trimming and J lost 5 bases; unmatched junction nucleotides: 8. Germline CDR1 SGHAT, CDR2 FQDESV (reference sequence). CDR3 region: CASRLTGGFDNSPLHF. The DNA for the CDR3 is TGTGCCAGCAGACTGACAGGGGGTTTCGATAATTCACCCCTCCACTTT.

The CDR3 region has the DNA TGTGCCAGCAGTCCCGGGACAGAGAATTCACCCCTCCACTTT. It yields the protein CASSPGTENSPLHF. The chain carries TRBV6-2 or TRBV6-3 and TRBJ1-6, with 7 positions matching TRBD1. The germline V gene encodes CDR1 MNHEY and CDR2 SVGEGT. The junction had 5 bases not matched to a gene; V was cut back by 5 bases and J by 7 bases. The CDR3 contains 14 residues.

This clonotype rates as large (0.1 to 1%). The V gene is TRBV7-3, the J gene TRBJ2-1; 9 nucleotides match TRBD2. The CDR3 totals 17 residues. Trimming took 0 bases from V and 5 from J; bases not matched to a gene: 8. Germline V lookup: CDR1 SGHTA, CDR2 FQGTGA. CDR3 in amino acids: CASSLTLLAGEDNEQFF. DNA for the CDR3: TGTGCCAGCAGCTTAACCTTACTAGCGGGCGAAGACAATGAGCAGTTCTTC.

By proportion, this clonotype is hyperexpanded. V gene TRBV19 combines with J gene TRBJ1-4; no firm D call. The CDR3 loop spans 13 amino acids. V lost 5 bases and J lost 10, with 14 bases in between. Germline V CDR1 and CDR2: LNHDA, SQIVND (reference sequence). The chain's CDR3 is CASSAPGRGKLFF. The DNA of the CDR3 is TGTGCCAGTAGTGCGCCGGGCCGCGGAAAACTGTTTTTT.